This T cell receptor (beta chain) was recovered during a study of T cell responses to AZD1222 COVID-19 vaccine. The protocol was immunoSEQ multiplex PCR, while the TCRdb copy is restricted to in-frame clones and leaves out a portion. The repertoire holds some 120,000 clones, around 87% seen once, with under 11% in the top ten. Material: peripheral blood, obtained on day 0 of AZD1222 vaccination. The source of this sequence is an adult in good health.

The CDR3 protein is CASSTEPSGTYEQYF. CDR3 DNA sequence: TGTGCCAGCAGCACAGAGCCTAGCGGTACCTACGAGCAGTACTTC. V is TRBV4-2 and J is TRBJ2-7; 7 nucleotides agree with TRBD2. J lost 2 bases, V lost 5 bases, and 9 bases had no gene match. CDR1 LGHNA and CDR2 YNFKEQ come from the germline V gene. The CDR3 contains 15 residues.